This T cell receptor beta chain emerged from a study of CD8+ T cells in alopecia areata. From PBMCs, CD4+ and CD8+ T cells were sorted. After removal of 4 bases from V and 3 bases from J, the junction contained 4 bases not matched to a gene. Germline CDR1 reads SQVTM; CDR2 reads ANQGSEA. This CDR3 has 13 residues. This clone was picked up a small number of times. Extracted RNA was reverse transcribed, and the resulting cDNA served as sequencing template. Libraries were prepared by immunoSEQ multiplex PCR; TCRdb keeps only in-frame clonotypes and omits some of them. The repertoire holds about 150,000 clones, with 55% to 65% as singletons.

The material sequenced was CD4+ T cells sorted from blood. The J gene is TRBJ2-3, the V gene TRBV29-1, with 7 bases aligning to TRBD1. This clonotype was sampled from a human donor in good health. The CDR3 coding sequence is TGCAGCGTTGGGGCAGGGGGAACAGATACGCAGTATTTT. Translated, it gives CSVGAGGTDTQYF.